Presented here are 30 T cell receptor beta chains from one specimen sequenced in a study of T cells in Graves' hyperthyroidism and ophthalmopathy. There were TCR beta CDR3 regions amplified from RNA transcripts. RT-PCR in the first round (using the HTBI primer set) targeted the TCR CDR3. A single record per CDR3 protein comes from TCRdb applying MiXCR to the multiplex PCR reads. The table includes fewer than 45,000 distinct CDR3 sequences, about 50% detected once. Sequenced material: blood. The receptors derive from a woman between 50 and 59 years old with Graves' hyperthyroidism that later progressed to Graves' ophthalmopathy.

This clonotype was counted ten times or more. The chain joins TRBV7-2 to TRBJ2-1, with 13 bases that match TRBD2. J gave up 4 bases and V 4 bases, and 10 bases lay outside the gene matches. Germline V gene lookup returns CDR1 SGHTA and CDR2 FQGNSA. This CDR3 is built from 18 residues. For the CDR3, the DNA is TGTGCCAGCAGCTCTGGACTAGCGGGAGAACTCCCTTACAATGAGCAGTTCTTC. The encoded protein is CASSSGLAGELPYNEQFF. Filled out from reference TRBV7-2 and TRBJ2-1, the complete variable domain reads GAGVSQSPSNKVTEKGKDVELRCDPISGHTALYWYRQSLGQGLEFLIYFQGNSAPDKSGLPSDRFSAERTGGSVSTLTIQRTQQEDSAVYLCASSSGLAGELPYNEQFFGPGTRLTVL.

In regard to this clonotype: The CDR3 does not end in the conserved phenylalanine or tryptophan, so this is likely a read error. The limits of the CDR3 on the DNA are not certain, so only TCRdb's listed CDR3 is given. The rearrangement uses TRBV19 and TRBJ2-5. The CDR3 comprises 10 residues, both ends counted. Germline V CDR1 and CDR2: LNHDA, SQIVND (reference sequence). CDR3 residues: CVSSRENRDS.

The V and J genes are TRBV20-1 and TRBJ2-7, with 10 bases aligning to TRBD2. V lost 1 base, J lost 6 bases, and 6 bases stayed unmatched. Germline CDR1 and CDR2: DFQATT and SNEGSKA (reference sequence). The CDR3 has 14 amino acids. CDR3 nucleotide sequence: TGCAGTGCTAGAGGAACTAGCGGGATTGGCGAGCAGTACTTC. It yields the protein CSARGTSGIGEQYF.

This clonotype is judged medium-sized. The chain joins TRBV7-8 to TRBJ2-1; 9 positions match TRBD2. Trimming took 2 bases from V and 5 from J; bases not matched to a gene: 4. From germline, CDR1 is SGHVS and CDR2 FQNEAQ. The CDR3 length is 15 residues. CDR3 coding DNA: TGTGCCAGCAGCTTACGCGGACTAGCGCACAATGAGCAGTTCTTC. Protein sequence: CASSLRGLAHNEQFF.

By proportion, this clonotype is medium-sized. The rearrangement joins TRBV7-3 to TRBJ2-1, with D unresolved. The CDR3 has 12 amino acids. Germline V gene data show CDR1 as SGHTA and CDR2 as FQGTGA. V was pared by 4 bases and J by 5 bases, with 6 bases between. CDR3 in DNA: TGTGCCAGCAGCTCTGCGCACAATGAGCAGTTCTTC. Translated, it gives CASSSAHNEQFF.

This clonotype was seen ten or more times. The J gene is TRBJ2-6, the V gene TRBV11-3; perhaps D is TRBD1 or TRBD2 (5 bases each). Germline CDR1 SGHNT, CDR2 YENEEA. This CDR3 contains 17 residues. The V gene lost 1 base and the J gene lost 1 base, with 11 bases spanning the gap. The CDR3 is CASSLAGRPSGANVLTF. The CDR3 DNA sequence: TGTGCCAGCAGCTTAGCGGGACGGCCATCTGGGGCCAACGTCCTGACTTTC.

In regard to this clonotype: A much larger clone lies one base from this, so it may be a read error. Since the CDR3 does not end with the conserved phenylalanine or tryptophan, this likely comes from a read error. This CDR3 reads CSVTTGGDGEKLFY. The CDR3 DNA is TGCAGCGTTACGACAGGGGGCGATGGTGAAAAACTGTTTTAT. This rearrangement joins TRBV29-1 to TRBJ1-4, with 10 bases identical to TRBD1. Looked up from germline, CDR1 is SQVTM and CDR2 is ANQGSEA. V lost 5 bases to trimming and J lost 7 bases; unmatched junction nucleotides: 7. The CDR3 covers 14 residues.

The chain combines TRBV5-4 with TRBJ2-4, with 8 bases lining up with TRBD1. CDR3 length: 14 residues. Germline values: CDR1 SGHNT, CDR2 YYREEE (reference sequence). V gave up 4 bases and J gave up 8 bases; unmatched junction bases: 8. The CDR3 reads CASSLRGPGDIQYF. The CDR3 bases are TGTGCCAGCAGCCTCAGGGGGCCTGGAGACATTCAGTACTTC.

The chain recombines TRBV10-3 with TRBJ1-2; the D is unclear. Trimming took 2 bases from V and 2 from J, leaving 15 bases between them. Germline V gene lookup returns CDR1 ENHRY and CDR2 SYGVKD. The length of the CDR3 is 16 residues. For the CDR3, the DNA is TGTGCCATCAGTGAGACCCTCCCGGGCCTCAACTATGGCTACACCTTC. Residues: CAISETLPGLNYGYTF.

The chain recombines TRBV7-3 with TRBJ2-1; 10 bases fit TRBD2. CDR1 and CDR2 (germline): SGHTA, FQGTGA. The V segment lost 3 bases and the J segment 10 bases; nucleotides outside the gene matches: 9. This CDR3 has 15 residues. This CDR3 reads CASSFTSGTRREQFF. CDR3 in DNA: TGTGCCAGCAGCTTTACTAGCGGGACCCGGCGGGAGCAGTTCTTC.

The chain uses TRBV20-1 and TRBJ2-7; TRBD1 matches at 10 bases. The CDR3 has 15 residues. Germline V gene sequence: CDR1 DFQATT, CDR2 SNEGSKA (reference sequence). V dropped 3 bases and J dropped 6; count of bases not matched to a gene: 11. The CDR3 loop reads CSARETGTGDREQYF. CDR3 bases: TGCAGTGCTAGGGAGACAGGGACAGGGGACCGCGAGCAGTACTTC.

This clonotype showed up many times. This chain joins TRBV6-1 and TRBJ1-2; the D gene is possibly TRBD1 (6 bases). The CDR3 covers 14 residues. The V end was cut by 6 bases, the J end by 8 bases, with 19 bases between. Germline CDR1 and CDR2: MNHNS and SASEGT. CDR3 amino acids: CASRPFLGAAGYTF. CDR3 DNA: TGTGCCAGCAGACCCTTCTTGGGGGCCGCAGGCTACACCTTC.

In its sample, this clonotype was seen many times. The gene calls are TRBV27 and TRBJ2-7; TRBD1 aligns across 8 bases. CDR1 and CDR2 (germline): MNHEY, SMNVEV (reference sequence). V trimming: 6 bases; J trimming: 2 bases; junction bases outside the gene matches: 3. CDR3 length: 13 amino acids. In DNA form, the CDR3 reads TGTGCCAGCAGGGGACAGGATCCCTACGAGCAGTACTTC. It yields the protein CASRGQDPYEQYF.

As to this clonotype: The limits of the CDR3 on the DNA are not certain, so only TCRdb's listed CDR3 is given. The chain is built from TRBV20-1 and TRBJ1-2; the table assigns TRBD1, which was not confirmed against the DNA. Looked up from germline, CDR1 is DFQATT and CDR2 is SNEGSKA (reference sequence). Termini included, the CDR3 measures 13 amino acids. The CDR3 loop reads CSAPGPSDYGCTF.

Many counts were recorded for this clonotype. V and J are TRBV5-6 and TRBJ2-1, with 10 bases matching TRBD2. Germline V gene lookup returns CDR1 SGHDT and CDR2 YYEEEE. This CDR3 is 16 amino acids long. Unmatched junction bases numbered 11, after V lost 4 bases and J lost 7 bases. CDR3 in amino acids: CASSPITSGIPNEQFF. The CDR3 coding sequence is TGTGCCAGCAGCCCTATCACTAGCGGGATCCCAAATGAGCAGTTCTTC.

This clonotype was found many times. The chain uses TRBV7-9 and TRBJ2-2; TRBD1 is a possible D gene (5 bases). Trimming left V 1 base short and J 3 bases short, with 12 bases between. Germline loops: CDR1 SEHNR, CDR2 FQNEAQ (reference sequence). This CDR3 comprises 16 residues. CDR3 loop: CASSLDRGRHTGELFF. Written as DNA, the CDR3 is TGTGCCAGCAGCTTAGATAGGGGCAGACACACCGGGGAGCTGTTTTTT.

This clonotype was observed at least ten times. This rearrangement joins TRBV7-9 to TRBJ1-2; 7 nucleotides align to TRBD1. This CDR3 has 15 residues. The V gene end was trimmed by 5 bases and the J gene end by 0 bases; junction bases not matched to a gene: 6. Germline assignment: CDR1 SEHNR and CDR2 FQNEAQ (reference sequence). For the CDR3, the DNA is TGTGCCAGCAGCGGGGCGGGACAGACTAACTATGGCTACACCTTC. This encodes CASSGAGQTNYGYTF.

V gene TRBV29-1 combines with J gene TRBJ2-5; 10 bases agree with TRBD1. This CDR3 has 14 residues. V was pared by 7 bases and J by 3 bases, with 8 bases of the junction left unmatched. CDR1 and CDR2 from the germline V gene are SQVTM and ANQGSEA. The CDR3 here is CSGQGQGKKETQYF. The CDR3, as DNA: TGCAGCGGACAGGGACAGGGGAAAAAAGAGACCCAGTACTTC.

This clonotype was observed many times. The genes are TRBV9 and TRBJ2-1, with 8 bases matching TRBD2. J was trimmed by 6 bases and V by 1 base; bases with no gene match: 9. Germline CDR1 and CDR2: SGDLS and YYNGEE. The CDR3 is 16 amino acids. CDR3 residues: CASSVMDGRALNEQFF. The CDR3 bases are TGTGCCAGCAGCGTAATGGACGGGAGGGCCCTCAATGAGCAGTTCTTC.

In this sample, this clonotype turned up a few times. In DNA, the CDR3 is TGTGCCAGCTCACCACTTTCTAGCGGAGCCATTAAGGAGCAGTACTTC. It specifies CASSPLSSGAIKEQYF. V and J are TRBV18 and TRBJ2-7, with TRBD2 matching 7 bases. CDR1 and CDR2 (germline): KGHSH, LQKENI. The V and J ends lost 1 base and 7 bases, in that order; junction bases with no gene match: 13. This CDR3 is built from 16 residues.

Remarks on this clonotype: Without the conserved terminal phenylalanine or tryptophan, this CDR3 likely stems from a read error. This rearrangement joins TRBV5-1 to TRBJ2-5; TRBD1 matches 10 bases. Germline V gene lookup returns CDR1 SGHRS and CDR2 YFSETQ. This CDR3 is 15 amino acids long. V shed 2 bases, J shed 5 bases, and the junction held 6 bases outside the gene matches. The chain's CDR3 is CASSFGTGVRETQYS. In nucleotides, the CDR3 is TGCGCCAGCAGCTTTGGGACAGGGGTTCGGGAGACCCAGTACTCC.

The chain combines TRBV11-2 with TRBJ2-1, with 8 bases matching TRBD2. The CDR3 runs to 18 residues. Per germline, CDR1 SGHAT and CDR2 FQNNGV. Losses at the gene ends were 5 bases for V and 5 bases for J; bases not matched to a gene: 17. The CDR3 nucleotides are TGTGCCAGCAGCACCGGGGGGGAATCAGGTCGGCTGCACAATGAGCAGTTCTTC. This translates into CASSTGGESGRLHNEQFF.

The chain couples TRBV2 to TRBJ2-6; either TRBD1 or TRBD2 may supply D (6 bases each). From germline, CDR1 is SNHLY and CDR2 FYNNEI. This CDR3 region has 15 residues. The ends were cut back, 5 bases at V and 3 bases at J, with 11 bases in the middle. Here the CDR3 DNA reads TGTGCCAGCAGTAAGGGGGGCTTTGGGGCCAACGTCCTGACTTTC. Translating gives CASSKGGFGANVLTF.

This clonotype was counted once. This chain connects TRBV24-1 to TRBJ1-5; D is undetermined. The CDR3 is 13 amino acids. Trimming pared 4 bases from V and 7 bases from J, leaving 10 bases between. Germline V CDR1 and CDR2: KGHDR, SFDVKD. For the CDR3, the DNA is TGTGCCACCAGTGAAGGAACAGCCCAGCCCCAGCATTTT. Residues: CATSEGTAQPQHF.

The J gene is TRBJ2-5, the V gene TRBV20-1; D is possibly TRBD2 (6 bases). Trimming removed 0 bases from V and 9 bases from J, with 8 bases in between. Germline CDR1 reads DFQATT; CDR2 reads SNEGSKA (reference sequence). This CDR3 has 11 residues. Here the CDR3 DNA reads TGCAGTGCTAGAGACTGGGAGGCCCAGTACTTC. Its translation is CSARDWEAQYF.

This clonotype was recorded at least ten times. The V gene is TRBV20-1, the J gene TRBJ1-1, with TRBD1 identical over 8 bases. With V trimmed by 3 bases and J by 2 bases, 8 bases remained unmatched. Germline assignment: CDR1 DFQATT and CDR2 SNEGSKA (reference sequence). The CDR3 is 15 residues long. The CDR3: CSASNQGAGNTEAFF. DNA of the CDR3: TGCAGTGCTAGTAACCAGGGGGCTGGAAACACTGAAGCTTTCTTT.

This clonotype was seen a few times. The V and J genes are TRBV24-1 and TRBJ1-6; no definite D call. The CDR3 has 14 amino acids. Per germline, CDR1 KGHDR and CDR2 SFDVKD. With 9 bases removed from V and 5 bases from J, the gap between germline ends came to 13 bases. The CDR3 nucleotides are TGTGCCACCGCCTGGCGGGAGGATAATTCACCCCTCCACTTT. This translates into CATAWREDNSPLHF.

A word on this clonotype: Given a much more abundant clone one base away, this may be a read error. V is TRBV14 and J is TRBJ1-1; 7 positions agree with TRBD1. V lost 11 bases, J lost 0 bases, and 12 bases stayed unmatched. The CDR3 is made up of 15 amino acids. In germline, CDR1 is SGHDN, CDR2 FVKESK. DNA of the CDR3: TGTGCCGGCTCACCACCGGACAGGATGAACACTGAAGCTTTCTTT. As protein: CAGSPPDRMNTEAFF.

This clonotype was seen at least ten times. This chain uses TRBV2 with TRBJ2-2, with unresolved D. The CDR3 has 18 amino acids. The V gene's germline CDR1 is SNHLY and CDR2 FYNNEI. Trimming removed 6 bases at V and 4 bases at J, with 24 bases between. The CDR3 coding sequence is TGTGCCAGCAGCCGTTCTGCAGGCATAATCTCAGGCACCGGGGAGCTGTTTTTT. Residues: CASSRSAGIISGTGELFF.

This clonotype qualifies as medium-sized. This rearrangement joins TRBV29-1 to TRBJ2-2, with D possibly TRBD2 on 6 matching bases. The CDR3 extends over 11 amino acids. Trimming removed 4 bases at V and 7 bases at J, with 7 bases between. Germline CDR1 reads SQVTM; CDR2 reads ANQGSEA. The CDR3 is CSVGGVGELFF. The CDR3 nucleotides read TGCAGCGTTGGGGGGGTCGGGGAGCTGTTTTTT.